The present entry profiles one T cell receptor beta chain with its context. Compared with germline, one end of the junction differs, possibly owing to a read error. The data were obtained in a study of blood T cell repertoires in COVID-19. Germline V lookup: CDR1 LGHDT, CDR2 YNNKEL (reference sequence). CDR3 length: 15 residues. Data came from immunoSEQ multiplex PCR; TCRdb stores just in-frame clones and leaves some out. The sample includes 200,000 to 250,000 clones, approximately 82% seen only once; the top ten take approximately 4%. The J gene is TRBJ1-2, the V gene TRBV3-1 (or the pseudogene TRBV3-2), with D possibly TRBD1 on 5 matching bases. The receptor's source is a woman aged 80 or over with acute or convalescent COVID-19. Material for sequencing was peripheral blood. The CDR3 region is CASSQGSPIRGSSLF. The CDR3 nucleotides read TGTGCCAGCAGCCAAGGGTCCCCCATCCGGGGGAGTTCACTCTTC.